This T cell receptor beta chain was profiled in a study of T cells in Graves' hyperthyroidism and ophthalmopathy. Authors of the study amplified TCR beta CDR3 regions from RNA transcripts. First-round RT-PCR with HTBI primers amplified the TCR CDR3 region. Each CDR3 protein gets one entry after TCRdb re-called the multiplex PCR reads with MiXCR. The sample contains 550,000 to 700,000 distinct CDR3 sequences, about 15% of which appear only once. This clonotype was recorded many times. Germline V lookup: CDR1 LNHNV, CDR2 YYDKDF (reference sequence). The germline V and J ends were trimmed by 0 bases and 3 bases, with 11 bases remaining between them. The CDR3 has 15 amino acids.

The receptor comes from a woman aged 35 to 49 with Graves' ophthalmopathy. This sequence joins TRBV15 and TRBJ2-5, with D possibly being TRBD2 (6 bases). Sequencing input: blood. DNA for the CDR3: TGTGCCACCAGCAGAGATGGAGGGTTAAAAGAGACCCAGTACTTC. This sequence encodes CATSRDGGLKETQYF.